The rows below give T cell receptor beta chains drawn from one sample of a study of control samples from healthy donors and cancer patients. Profiled with immunoSEQ multiplex PCR; TCRdb holds only in-frame clones, not every one. Seen here are about 120,000 clones, 75% to 90% observed once, and the top ten hold 1.1%. The sample was PBMCs. These receptor sequences come from a woman aged 50 to 60 with colorectal cancer. Each CDR3 is given with its conserved first and last residue.

j_call v_call cdr3_aa
TRBJ2-7 TRBV28 CASSLHGGGAGVVRGVRF
TRBJ1-2 TRBV19 CASRGTGLYGYTF
TRBJ2-7 TRBV2 CASNNNEQYF
TRBJ2-7 TRBV2 CASRGQGAYEQYF
TRBJ2-5 TRBV7-3 CASSLNSPLETQYF
TRBJ1-1 TRBV7-9 CASSRLQGGNTEAFF
TRBJ2-1 TRBV5-5 CASSRNNEQFF
TRBJ2-5 TRBV2 CASSETEYQETQYF
TRBJ1-4 TRBV6-1 CASSERADRGSEKLFF
TRBJ1-1 TRBV5-1 CASSRGAGGTEAFF
TRBJ1-1 TRBV19 CASTKETGTEAFF
TRBJ1-1 TRBV11-3 CASSRGPGDTEAFF
TRBJ1-2 TRBV5-5 CASSLDWTNYGYTF
TRBJ2-7 TRBV20-1 CSAAGRYEQYF
TRBJ2-5 TRBV20-1 CSGTGETQYF